One sample yielded the 30 T cell receptor beta chains listed below, sequenced in a study of T cells in Graves' hyperthyroidism and ophthalmopathy. TCR beta CDR3 regions were amplified from RNA transcripts. The HTBI primer set was used in a first-round RT-PCR of the TCR CDR3. TCRdb called the multiplex PCR reads again in MiXCR, with one record for every CDR3 protein. The table records a few hundred thousand distinct CDR3 sequences, approximately 14% of them present only once. The sequenced material came from blood. The receptors come from a woman aged 18 to 35 with Graves' hyperthyroidism.

The V call is TRBV25-1, the J call TRBJ2-2; D is possibly TRBD2 (5 bases). The CDR3 runs 15 residues. V was pared by 3 bases and J by 5 bases, with 13 bases between. The germline V gene has CDR1 MGHDK and CDR2 SYGVNS. CDR3 coding DNA: TGTGCCAGCAGTGATGATGGGGAGAAGACCGGGGAGCTGTTTTTT. Protein: CASSDDGEKTGELFF.

This clonotype was detected a few times. The V gene is TRBV19, the J gene TRBJ1-5; 8 nucleotides agree with TRBD1. Germline CDR1 is LNHDA and CDR2 is SQIVND (reference sequence). This CDR3 has 16 residues. Trimming removed 1 base from V and 4 bases from J; junction bases left unmatched: 6. DNA for the CDR3: TGTGCCAGTAGTATAGTTGGGACAGGAACGAATCAGCCCCAGCATTTT. Amino acids: CASSIVGTGTNQPQHF.

A few counts support this clonotype. The genes are TRBV3-1 and TRBJ1-3; D remains ambiguous. Germline V gene data show CDR1 as LGHDT and CDR2 as YNNKEL (reference sequence). This CDR3 spans 16 amino acids. V was pared by 2 bases and J by 0 bases, with 11 bases between. CDR3 DNA: TGTGCCAGCAGCCAATGGGTACAGTTCTCTGGAAACACCATATATTTT. This translates into CASSQWVQFSGNTIYF. The full variable domain, its missing parts supplied by reference TRBV3-1 and TRBJ1-3, is DTAVSQTPKYLVTQMGNDKSIKCEQNLGHDTMYWYKQDSKKFLKIMFSYNNKELIINETVPNRFSPKSPDKAHLNLHINSLELGDSAVYFCASSQWVQFSGNTIYFGEGSWLTVV.

This chain links TRBV19 with TRBJ1-5; D not certain. CDR1 is LNHDA, CDR2 SQIVND, per germline (reference sequence). Trimming cost V 4 bases and J 0 bases, with 10 bases left between them. The CDR3 consists of 15 residues. The CDR3 DNA reads TGTGCCAGTAGTACGACCGGGGATAGCAATCAGCCCCAGCATTTT. Amino acids: CASSTTGDSNQPQHF.

The chain uses TRBV4-3 and TRBJ2-3, with 7 positions matching TRBD2. Germline CDR1 and CDR2: LGHNA and YSLEER. This CDR3 has 20 residues. The J segment lost 0 bases and the V segment lost 0 bases, leaving 15 bases of the junction unmatched. In DNA form, the CDR3 reads TGCGCCAGCAGCCAAGATGGAGCGGGACGCGCTTATTCTAGCACAGATACGCAGTATTTT. Its translation: CASSQDGAGRAYSSTDTQYF.

The CDR3: CSARDRSETGQETQYF. Here the CDR3 DNA reads TGCAGTGCTAGAGATCGGTCGGAGACAGGGCAAGAGACCCAGTACTTC. The rearrangement uses TRBV20-1 and TRBJ2-5, with 7 nucleotides matching TRBD1. The CDR3 runs to 16 residues. V gave up 0 bases and J gave up 2 bases; unmatched junction bases: 9. Germline loops: CDR1 DFQATT, CDR2 SNEGSKA (reference sequence).

This clonotype appeared many times. CDR3 nucleotide sequence: TGTGCCAGTCTACTCACCGATACGCAGTATTTT. Protein sequence: CASLLTDTQYF. The chain is built from TRBV6-1 and TRBJ2-3; no reliable D call. Looked up from germline, CDR1 is MNHNS and CDR2 is SASEGT. Trimming left V 9 bases short and J 6 bases short, with 10 bases between. This CDR3 region has 11 residues.

The rearrangement links TRBV20-1 to TRBJ2-6; D perhaps matches TRBD1 (5 bases). The germline gives CDR1 DFQATT, CDR2 SNEGSKA (reference sequence). V lost 0 bases, J lost 0 bases, and 9 bases lay in between. The CDR3 is 16 residues long. This chain's CDR3 is CSARDQGDSGANVLTF. DNA of the CDR3: TGCAGTGCTAGAGATCAGGGCGACTCTGGGGCCAACGTCCTGACTTTC.

The J gene is TRBJ1-2, the V gene TRBV2; possibly TRBD1 for D (5 bases). This CDR3 is built from 17 residues. Trimming left V 3 bases short and J 2 bases short, with 19 bases between. Germline assignment: CDR1 SNHLY and CDR2 FYNNEI. The CDR3 nucleotides are TGTGCCAGCAGTGATTATATTAACGGCGGGGGAAACTATGGCTACACCTTC. Protein product: CASSDYINGGGNYGYTF.

This clonotype was recorded a few times. The gene calls are TRBV5-1 and TRBJ2-3, with D uncertain. The CDR3 is 15 amino acids. V lost 1 base and J lost 6, with 15 bases in between. Germline V gene data show CDR1 as SGHRS and CDR2 as YFSETQ. In nucleotides, the CDR3 is TGCGCCAGCAGCTTGTCTTCAAGGCCCCGCGATACGCAGTATTTT. Translation: CASSLSSRPRDTQYF.

V and J are TRBV27 and TRBJ2-1; TRBD2 matches 10 bases. Losses at the gene ends were 8 bases for V and 4 bases for J; bases not matched to a gene: 17. Germline V gene lookup returns CDR1 MNHEY and CDR2 SMNVEV (reference sequence). The CDR3 spans 18 residues. CDR3 loop: CASVQRAGGPSEYNEQFF. The CDR3 bases are TGTGCCAGCGTCCAAAGAGCGGGAGGGCCTTCAGAGTACAATGAGCAGTTCTTC.

This clonotype showed up just once. The DNA for the CDR3 is TGTGCCAGCAGGACAGGACCAAGCAATCAGCCCCAGCATTTT. This codes for CASRTGPSNQPQHF. This chain links TRBV2 with TRBJ1-5, with a tentative D call TRBD1 (6 bases). V was pared by 6 bases and J by 1 base, with 10 bases between. CDR3 length: 14 residues. The germline V gene has CDR1 SNHLY and CDR2 FYNNEI.

The V and J genes are TRBV2 and TRBJ2-5, with D tentatively TRBD2 (5 bases). Trimming cost V 6 bases and J 0 bases, with 11 bases left between them. The germline V gene encodes CDR1 SNHLY and CDR2 FYNNEI. The CDR3 length is 14 residues. The chain's CDR3 is CASRRTPNQETQYF. The CDR3 bases are TGTGCCAGCAGAAGGACTCCTAACCAAGAGACCCAGTACTTC.

V and J are TRBV2 and TRBJ1-5, with D perhaps TRBD1 (5 bases). The germline V and J ends were trimmed by 8 bases and 2 bases, with 13 bases remaining between them. Germline CDR1 reads SNHLY; CDR2 reads FYNNEI. This CDR3 has 14 amino acids. The CDR3 reads CASRTQGGNQPQHF. The CDR3 nucleotides are TGTGCCAGCCGGACCCAAGGGGGCAATCAGCCCCAGCATTTT.

This clonotype was seen many times. V and J are TRBV2 and TRBJ2-2; D not resolved. V lost 1 base, J lost 3 bases, and 9 bases lay in between. CDR1 is SNHLY and CDR2 is FYNNEI in the germline V gene. The CDR3 totals 15 residues. The CDR3 reads CASSEEGHDTGELFF. CDR3 nucleotide sequence: TGTGCCAGCAGTGAAGAAGGGCATGACACCGGGGAGCTGTTTTTT. The variable domain in full, with the rest retrieved from reference TRBV2 and TRBJ2-2, is EPEVTQTPSHQVTQMGQEVILRCVPISNHLYFYWYRQILGQKVEFLVSFYNNEISEKSEIFDDQFSVERPDGSNFTLKIRSTKLEDSAMYFCASSEEGHDTGELFFGEGSRLTVL.

This clonotype came up many times. The rearrangement joins TRBV27 to TRBJ2-7; D is uncertain. Trimming left V 1 base short and J 3 bases short, with 13 bases between. The CDR3 consists of 15 residues. Germline CDR1 reads MNHEY; CDR2 reads SMNVEV (reference sequence). The CDR3 here is CASSLFGPGYYEQYF. For the CDR3, the DNA is TGTGCCAGCAGTTTATTCGGTCCCGGGTACTACGAGCAGTACTTC.

In regard to this clonotype: Given a much more abundant clone one base away, this may be a read error. The chain is built from TRBV12-3 or TRBV12-4 and TRBJ2-1; TRBD2 is a possible D gene (6 bases). This CDR3 region has 15 residues. CDR3 in DNA: TGTGCCAGCAATTTAGAACGGGGGATTTACAATGAGCAGTTCTTC. Amino acid sequence: CASNLERGIYNEQFF.

Here the CDR3 reads CASSPDTNTEAFF. The DNA for the CDR3 is TGTGCCAGCAGCCCTGACACGAACACTGAAGCTTTCTTT. The genes are TRBV9 and TRBJ1-1; D is uncertain. Trimming removed 4 bases from V and 1 base from J, with 8 bases in between. This CDR3 spans 13 amino acids. CDR1 is SGDLS, CDR2 YYNGEE, per germline.

This clonotype was seen more than once but under ten times. J is TRBJ2-3 and V is TRBV25-1; D is unclear. Per germline, CDR1 MGHDK and CDR2 SYGVNS. Trimming removed 5 bases from V and 4 bases from J, with 7 bases in between. The CDR3 extends over 12 amino acids. The CDR3 DNA reads TGTGCCAGCAGTTCGGTTTCAGATACGCAGTATTTT. Amino acid sequence: CASSSVSDTQYF.

This clonotype was seen only a few times. V usage is TRBV2 and J usage is TRBJ2-5, with D tentatively TRBD1 or TRBD2 (5 bases each). The CDR3 extends over 15 amino acids. Per the germline V gene, CDR1 is SNHLY and CDR2 is FYNNEI. V lost 0 bases to trimming and J lost 5 bases, with 13 bases between them. The CDR3 here is CASSEALGVLETQYF. CDR3 nucleotide sequence: TGTGCCAGCAGTGAAGCGCTGGGGGTTTTGGAGACCCAGTACTTC.

Many counts were recorded for this clonotype. The chain uses TRBV5-8 and TRBJ1-1; no clear D gene. V lost 3 bases and J lost 3, with 12 bases in between. The CDR3 has 14 amino acids. CDR1 is SGHTS and CDR2 is YDEGEE in the germline V gene. The CDR3 nucleotides are TGTGCCAGCAGCTGGTTGTCGCAGTACACTGAAGCTTTCTTT. Amino acid sequence: CASSWLSQYTEAFF.

The gene calls are TRBV10-2 and TRBJ1-6; TRBD1 might be the D (5 bases). Germline V gene lookup returns CDR1 WSHSY and CDR2 SAAADI. Trimming took off 1 base at V and 8 bases at J, with 9 bases between the two ends. The CDR3 runs 14 residues. The CDR3 region has the DNA TGCGCCAGCAGTGAGTTACAGGAATATTCACCCCTCCACTTT. Amino acid sequence: CASSELQEYSPLHF.

The chain employs TRBV20-1 and TRBJ1-6; maybe TRBD1 (5 bases). V was trimmed by 5 bases and J by 6 bases, leaving 17 bases between them. Per germline, CDR1 DFQATT and CDR2 SNEGSKA (reference sequence). CDR3 length equals 15 residues. CDR3 nucleotides: TGCAGTGCTGGGGGATCCGGGAGGGGTAATTCACCCCTCCACTTT. Its translation is CSAGGSGRGNSPLHF.

The chain joins TRBV3-1 to TRBJ2-5; tentative D call: TRBD2 (6 bases). Trimming took 3 bases from V and 4 from J, leaving 15 bases between them. Germline lookup yields CDR1 LGHDT and CDR2 YNNKEL (reference sequence). The CDR3 runs 15 residues. As DNA, the CDR3 is TGTGCCAGCAGCCAGGTACACCGGAGGGGAGAGACCCAGTACTTC. Encoded protein: CASSQVHRRGETQYF.

This clonotype was counted a few times. The J gene is TRBJ1-1, the V gene TRBV29-1, with D possibly TRBD1 on 6 matching bases. Germline V gene lookup returns CDR1 SQVTM and CDR2 ANQGSEA. This CDR3 is 11 amino acids long. V lost 3 bases and J lost 11, with 13 bases in between. CDR3 in DNA: TGCAGCGTTGAGGAGGGGGGGGACGCTTTCTTT. Protein: CSVEEGGDAFF.

Ten or more counts support this clonotype. The genes are TRBV15 and TRBJ2-7, with D unclear. The V and J ends lost 8 bases and 2 bases respectively, with 16 bases between them. This CDR3 spans 14 amino acids. Germline CDR1 LNHNV, CDR2 YYDKDF (reference sequence). CDR3 DNA sequence: TGTGCCACCTCCGGTCTTTCCGGAGCCTACGAGCAGTACTTC. Its protein is CATSGLSGAYEQYF.

The rearrangement links TRBV19 to TRBJ1-5; D not resolved. Trimming removed 5 bases at V and 4 bases at J, with 12 bases between. Germline CDR1 LNHDA, CDR2 SQIVND (reference sequence). The CDR3 sequence is 14 residues long. The CDR3 bases are TGTGCCAGTAGTTTGACGGAGATTAATCAGCCCCAGCATTTT. As protein: CASSLTEINQPQHF.

This clonotype was found many times. The gene calls are TRBV7-2 and TRBJ2-3, with D perhaps matching TRBD2 (6 bases). The CDR3 consists of 15 residues. V lost 6 bases and J 7 bases, leaving 20 bases between the germline ends. The germline gives CDR1 SGHTA, CDR2 FQGNSA. The CDR3 loop reads CASRTPGRGMNTQYF. The CDR3 region has the DNA TGTGCCAGCAGAACCCCTGGGCGGGGTATGAATACGCAGTATTTT.

This clonotype was counted at least ten times. The chain recombines TRBV28 with TRBJ2-5; 10 bases are a match to TRBD1. This CDR3 is built from 15 residues. The V and J ends lost 5 bases and 5 bases, in that order; junction bases with no gene match: 8. Germline lookup yields CDR1 MDHEN and CDR2 SYDVKM. CDR3 region: CASSPPGQGIETQYF. CDR3 nucleotide sequence: TGTGCCAGCAGTCCTCCGGGACAGGGGATCGAGACCCAGTACTTC. Full variable domain (missing parts from reference TRBV28 and TRBJ2-5): DVKVTQSSRYLVKRTGEKVFLECVQDMDHENMFWYRQDPGLGLRLIYFSYDVKMKEKGDIPEGYSVSREKKERFSLILESASTNQTSMYLCASSPPGQGIETQYFGPGTRLLVL.

This clonotype was seen ten or more times. This chain uses TRBV28 with TRBJ2-7; D is unclear. Germline CDR1 MDHEN, CDR2 SYDVKM. The CDR3 length is 11 residues. V lost 5 bases, J lost 4 bases, and 6 bases lay in between. CDR3 protein: CASSGQYEQYF. The CDR3, as DNA: TGTGCCAGCAGTGGGCAGTACGAGCAGTACTTC.